The clone carrying this T cell receptor (beta chain) showed up just a few times. Samples each yielded at least 5 micrograms of total RNA. The data were taken from a study of blood T cells in healthy people across ages. Then a second PCR, running roughly 6 to 12 cycles, was carried out with a sample-barcoded 5' primer and a J-beta primer mix. TCRdb re-called the 5' RACE reads through MiXCR, storing one row per CDR3 protein. The data contain about 1.6 million distinct CDR3 sequences, about 31% of them singletons. CDR1 and CDR2 (germline): SGHDN, FVKESK. Between the trimmed V and J ends, which lost 3 bases and 8 bases, there was a span of 7 bases. The CDR3 runs 11 residues.

The receptor was isolated from a woman in her 30s in good health. The sequenced sample was blood. This chain links TRBV14 with TRBJ1-1; no clear D. The CDR3 DNA reads TGTGCCAGCAGCCAGAGGTCGGAAGCTTTCTTT. Translated: CASSQRSEAFF.